One and the same sample provided the 10 T cell receptor beta chains below, sequenced in a study of spatial heterogeneity in lung cancer. The time point is: sample taken at primary tumor resection. One entry per CDR3 protein results from TCRdb running MiXCR on the 5' RACE reads. The sample records 40,000 to 45,000 distinct CDR3 sequences, nearly 7% being singletons. The source was PBMCs, collected at surgery. The source is a female donor with early-stage non-small cell lung cancer.

The J gene is TRBJ1-4, the V gene TRBV3-1, with D possibly TRBD1 on 5 matching bases. This CDR3 has 14 amino acids. Looked up from germline, CDR1 is LGHDT and CDR2 is YNNKEL (reference sequence). The V gene lost 3 bases and the J gene lost 8 bases, with 13 bases spanning the gap. The CDR3 sequence is CASSHVGVREKLFF. The CDR3 region has the DNA TGTGCCAGCAGCCACGTAGGGGTTCGGGAAAAACTGTTTTTT.

This clonotype was seen many times. The genes are TRBV12-3 or TRBV12-4 and TRBJ2-7, with 7 bases lining up with TRBD1. V lost 6 bases, J lost 3 bases, and 5 bases stayed unmatched. The CDR3 runs 13 residues. CDR3 amino acids: CASSPGQLYEQYF. CDR3 sequence (DNA): TGTGCCAGCAGCCCGGGACAGCTCTACGAGCAGTACTTC.

This clonotype was counted ten times or more. This sequence joins TRBV9 and TRBJ2-2; the D is unclear. This CDR3 comprises 19 residues. Germline V gene sequence: CDR1 SGDLS, CDR2 YYNGEE. V was shortened by 0 bases and J by 2 bases, with 20 bases between the two germline ends. CDR3 residues: CASSVVVTNPHINTGELFF. The DNA of the CDR3 is TGTGCCAGCAGCGTAGTGGTAACCAACCCTCATATCAACACCGGGGAGCTGTTTTTT.

This clonotype occurred a few times. This sequence joins TRBV12-3 or TRBV12-4 and TRBJ1-5, with D unclear. The CDR3 covers 15 residues. Deletions cut 1 base from V and 4 bases from J, with 11 bases between. CDR3: CASSLEPHKNQPQHF. The CDR3 DNA sequence: TGTGCCAGCAGTTTAGAGCCCCACAAAAATCAGCCCCAGCATTTT.

Many counts were recorded for this clonotype. The chain uses TRBV7-2 and TRBJ2-1; D assignment may be TRBD1 or TRBD2 (5 bases each). This CDR3 spans 11 amino acids. Per germline, CDR1 SGHTA and CDR2 FQGNSA. Trimming removed 1 base from V and 13 bases from J, with 8 bases in between. CDR3: CASSLVGPQFF. The CDR3 DNA follows: TGTGCCAGCAGCTTAGTGGGACCTCAGTTCTTC.

In its sample, this clonotype was seen many times. This chain joins TRBV2 and TRBJ2-7, with TRBD1 as a possible D gene (5 bases). Germline V gene data show CDR1 as SNHLY and CDR2 as FYNNEI. This CDR3 has 13 residues. V was shortened by 4 bases and J by 6 bases, with 13 bases between the two germline ends. CDR3 in DNA: TGTGCCAGCAGTGGGCGCTGGGGCACCGAGCAGTACTTC. Translating it yields CASSGRWGTEQYF.

V gene TRBV4-3 combines with J gene TRBJ1-1, with 9 bases identical to TRBD1. CDR1 LGHNA and CDR2 YSLEER come from the germline V gene. After removal of 2 bases from V and 3 bases from J, the junction contained 4 bases not matched to a gene. This CDR3 is built from 15 residues. The CDR3 spells CASSQTGQGYTEAFF. As DNA, the CDR3 is TGCGCCAGCAGCCAAACGGGACAGGGATACACTGAAGCTTTCTTT.

This clonotype was detected only a few times. The chain links TRBV7-9 to TRBJ2-1; D is unclear. There are 11 residues in the CDR3. Germline CDR1 and CDR2: SEHNR and FQNEAQ (reference sequence). Trimming took off 4 bases at V and 6 bases at J, with 4 bases between the two ends. The CDR3 reads CASSSPNEQFF. CDR3 bases: TGTGCCAGCAGCTCTCCCAATGAGCAGTTCTTC. Using reference TRBV7-9 and TRBJ2-1 for the parts outside the CDR3, the full variable domain is DTGVSQNPRHKITKRGQNVTFRCDPISEHNRLYWYRQTLGQGPEFLTYFQNEAQLEKSRLLSDRFSAERPKGSFSTLEIQRTEQGDSAMYLCASSSPNEQFFGPGTRLTVL.

In the case of this clonotype: It may be a read error: a sequence one base away is much more abundant. This chain links TRBV6-2 or TRBV6-3 with TRBJ1-5, with D uncertain. From germline, CDR1 is MNHEY and CDR2 SVGEGT. This CDR3 contains 12 residues. The CDR3 here is CVSRNTDQPQHF. CDR3 in DNA: TGTGTCAGCAGAAACACAGATCAGCCCCAGCATTTT.

At least ten counts were recorded for this clonotype. This chain uses TRBV12-3 or TRBV12-4 with TRBJ1-2, with D perhaps TRBD1 (5 bases). The CDR3 has 13 residues. V gave up 3 bases and J gave up 1 base, with 6 bases separating them. The CDR3 loop is CASSFQGNYGYTF. The CDR3 DNA is TGTGCCAGCAGTTTCCAGGGTAACTATGGCTACACCTTC.